Shown below are 6 T cell receptor beta chains from a single sample sequenced in a study of human versus mouse CDR3 diversity and MHC coevolution. Data came from immunoSEQ multiplex PCR; TCRdb stores just in-frame clones and leaves some out. The data contain fewer than 80,000 clones, around 92% of them singletons. Sequencing input: naive CD4+ T cells from blood. The subset denotes: CD45RO-negative CD62L-positive naive CD4 T cells. All receptors derive from a person aged 30-70 years in good health.

The chain employs TRBV15 and TRBJ2-3; D unresolved. The CDR3 is 13 residues long. The germline V gene encodes CDR1 LNHNV and CDR2 YYDKDF (reference sequence). V shed 0 bases and J shed 3 bases, with 4 bases lying between them. Written as DNA, the CDR3 is TGTGCCACCAGCAGAGATCCGACAGATACGCAGTATTTT. It translates to CATSRDPTDTQYF.

This sequence joins TRBV19 and TRBJ2-3, with 13 bases identical to TRBD2. Trimming took 6 bases from V and 4 from J; bases not matched to a gene: 13. There are 18 residues in the CDR3. Germline V gene lookup returns CDR1 LNHDA and CDR2 SQIVND (reference sequence). The CDR3 reads CASSRIPITSGGADTQYF. In DNA form, the CDR3 reads TGTGCCAGTAGCCGAATTCCAATCACTAGCGGGGGGGCAGATACGCAGTATTTT.

V is TRBV6-1 and J is TRBJ2-1; TRBD2 agrees at 10 bases. CDR1 and CDR2 (germline): MNHNS, SASEGT. CDR3 size: 15 residues. V dropped 7 bases and J dropped 7; count of bases not matched to a gene: 10. CDR3 nucleotide sequence: TGTGCCAGCAAAGTGGGGGCTAGCGGGGGAAATGAGCAGTTCTTC. Amino acid sequence: CASKVGASGGNEQFF.

In this sample, this clone turned up once. V is TRBV5-4 and J is TRBJ2-2; 7 bases match TRBD2. CDR3 length: 13 residues. The V segment lost 6 bases and the J segment 4 bases; nucleotides outside the gene matches: 3. CDR1 is SGHNT and CDR2 is YYREEE in the germline V gene (reference sequence). This CDR3 is CASISGGTGELFF. CDR3 bases: TGTGCCAGCATTTCGGGAGGCACCGGGGAGCTGTTTTTT.

The genes are TRBV2 and TRBJ1-2, with D tentatively TRBD1 (6 bases). The CDR3 runs to 14 residues. V was trimmed by 4 bases and J by 5 bases, leaving 14 bases between them. Germline V gene sequence: CDR1 SNHLY, CDR2 FYNNEI. The chain's CDR3 is CASSGDRTPYGYTF. The CDR3 DNA sequence: TGTGCCAGCAGTGGTGACAGGACCCCGTATGGCTACACCTTC.

This rearrangement joins TRBV11-2 to TRBJ1-1, with D uncertain. The V gene's germline CDR1 is SGHAT and CDR2 FQNNGV. V lost 0 bases and J 4 bases, leaving 12 bases between the germline ends. The length of the CDR3 is 15 residues. CDR3: CASSLDRTGITEAFF. The DNA of the CDR3 is TGTGCCAGCAGCTTAGATCGGACGGGAATCACTGAAGCTTTCTTT.